A selection of T cell receptor beta chains follows, all from one sample in a study of blood T cell repertoires in COVID-19. TCRdb's table, derived via immunoSEQ multiplex PCR, lists solely in-frame clones and lacks some. This sample has around 55,000 clones, with 85% to 90% found just once. What was sequenced was peripheral blood. The receptors shown here come from a man aged 60-69 years with acute or convalescent COVID-19. Both conserved end residues are part of each CDR3. A D gene is named only where the DNA matches it firmly. A clone size is listed for some rows: how often the clone was seen (once, few, many), or a class if it is expanded.

D,size,V,J,DNA,CDR3
NA,NA,TRBV2,TRBJ2-5,TGTGCCAGCAGCATCTCACTATGGGAGACCCAGTACTTC,CASSISLWETQYF
TRBD2,NA,TRBV24-1,TRBJ2-5,TGTGCCACCAGTGATTTGACGGCTAGCGGTAGCCAAGAGACCCAGTACTTC,CATSDLTASGSQETQYF
NA,once,TRBV4-3,TRBJ2-2,TGCGCCAGCAGCCAGGCTCGGGGAACCGGGGAGCTGTTTTTT,CASSQARGTGELFF
TRBD1,NA,TRBV18,TRBJ2-3,TGTGCCAGCTCACCAGGAGTTAGACAGGGGAATGCAGATACGCAGTATTTT,CASSPGVRQGNADTQYF
NA,NA,TRBV6-5,TRBJ2-1,TGTGCCAGCATCGGGACAAACTTTAATGAGCAGTTCTTC,CASIGTNFNEQFF
NA,NA,TRBV11-3,TRBJ2-1,TGTGCCAGCAGCTCCCTTTTTGGGGGGGCTGAATACAATGAGCAGTTCTTC,CASSSLFGGAEYNEQFF
NA,few,TRBV4-2,TRBJ2-1,TGTGCCAGCAGCCACATGAATGAGCAGTTCTTC,CASSHMNEQFF
NA,NA,TRBV9,TRBJ1-2,TGTGCCAGCAGCGCTAATAAGGAGGGGACCTATGGCTACACCTTC,CASSANKEGTYGYTF
TRBD1,NA,TRBV7-3,TRBJ2-5,TGTGCCAGCAGCTACGGACAGGGCGATCAAGAGACCCAGTACTTC,CASSYGQGDQETQYF
TRBD1,NA,TRBV5-1,TRBJ1-6,TGCGCCAGCAGCCTAGGACAGGCCCCAAGCTCACCCCTCCACTTT,CASSLGQAPSSPLHF
NA,NA,TRBV7-8,TRBJ1-6,TGTGCCAGCAGACCCACGACAGTGATTAATTCACCCCTCCACTTT,CASRPTTVINSPLHF
TRBD1,NA,TRBV15,TRBJ1-1,TGTGCCACCAGCTCTGACAGGGGGGAAACTGAAGCTTTCTTT,CATSSDRGETEAFF
NA,NA,TRBV29-1,TRBJ1-4,TGCAGCGTCACTTCAAGGTCAGGGGAAAAACTGTTTTTT,CSVTSRSGEKLFF
TRBD1,NA,TRBV28,TRBJ1-6,TGTGCCAGCAGTTTAGGGGACAGCTCCTATAATTCACCCCTCCACTTT,CASSLGDSSYNSPLHF
NA,NA,TRBV28,TRBJ1-4,TGTGCCAGCAGTGAATCCGACGGGACAACTAATGAAAAACTGTTTTTT,CASSESDGTTNEKLFF
NA,NA,TRBV19,TRBJ1-2,TGTGCCAGTAGCCTTGACTTGACTGCCGGCTACACCTTC,CASSLDLTAGYTF
TRBD1,NA,TRBV28,TRBJ1-2,TGTGCCAGCAGTCTGACCCCAGGGGGCTATAATGGCTACACCTTC,CASSLTPGGYNGYTF
NA,NA,TRBV5-6,TRBJ1-2,TGTGCCAGCAGCTTGGTGGGCAGGGCCCAAGTCTATGGCTACACCTTC,CASSLVGRAQVYGYTF
TRBD1,NA,TRBV28,TRBJ1-5,TGTGCCAGCAGGGTGGGACAGGGAAACAATCAGCCCCAGCATTTT,CASRVGQGNNQPQHF
NA,NA,TRBV6-2/TRBV6-3,TRBJ2-1,TGTGCCAGCAGTTACGGGCGGGACCATCCGGAGCAGTTCTTC,CASSYGRDHPEQFF
NA,NA,TRBV18,TRBJ2-5,TGTGCCAGCTCACCTACCGGGAACCAAGAGACCCAGTACTTC,CASSPTGNQETQYF
NA,NA,TRBV24-1,TRBJ2-1,TGTGCCACCGGGCAGGGTAGCCGCAATGAGCAGTTCTTC,CATGQGSRNEQFF
NA,NA,TRBV24-1,TRBJ1-5,TGTGCCACCAGTGACCTAAATCAGCCCCAGCATTTT,CATSDLNQPQHF
NA,NA,TRBV7-3,TRBJ2-2,TGTGCCAGCAGCTTGGCAGGGCACACCGGGGAGCTGTTTTTT,CASSLAGHTGELFF
NA,once,TRBV5-1,TRBJ1-2,TGCGCCAGCAGCTTGGTCGCAGGGGAGACAGACTATGGCTACACCTTC,CASSLVAGETDYGYTF
NA,NA,TRBV6-2/TRBV6-3,TRBJ2-7,TGTGCCAGCAGCTTACAGGGTCCCTTCGAGCAGTACTTC,CASSLQGPFEQYF
NA,NA,TRBV6-5,TRBJ2-3,TGTGCCAGCAGTTACTCTTACACAGATACGCAGTATTTT,CASSYSYTDTQYF
TRBD2,NA,TRBV11-2,TRBJ2-1,TGTGCCAGCAATAGAAGGGTTAGCGGGATAGGTAATGAGCAGTTCTTC,CASNRRVSGIGNEQFF
TRBD2,NA,TRBV18,TRBJ2-7,TGTGCCAGCTCAGCTAGCGGGCCGTACGAGCAGTACTTC,CASSASGPYEQYF
NA,NA,TRBV19,TRBJ1-6,TGTGCCAGTAGTATGGCCGGGACACTTAATTCACCCCTCCACTTT,CASSMAGTLNSPLHF
TRBD1,once,TRBV5-6,TRBJ1-1,TGTGCCAGCACCTTAGGACAGGGATGGTCTGAAGCTTTCTTT,CASTLGQGWSEAFF
TRBD2,once,TRBV5-6,TRBJ2-3,TGTGCCAGCAGCTTCGGGACTAGCCCAGATACGCAGTATTTT,CASSFGTSPDTQYF
TRBD1,NA,TRBV19,TRBJ2-5,TGTGCCAGTAGTCCGAGGGACAGGGACCAAGAGACCCAGTACTTC,CASSPRDRDQETQYF
TRBD2,once,TRBV6-2/TRBV6-3,TRBJ2-7,TGTGCCAGCAGTTACTCAGCTACACCGAACCGACTAGCGGGGGACTCCTACGAGCAGTACTTC,CASSYSATPNRLAGDSYEQYF
TRBD2,NA,TRBV30,TRBJ2-7,TGTGCCTGGATGCCTCGGCTAGCGGGAGCTCAGCAGTACTTC,CAWMPRLAGAQQYF
NA,NA,TRBV29-1,TRBJ2-3,TGCAGCGTTGAAAAAGTAACAGCCACAGATACGCAGTATTTT,CSVEKVTATDTQYF
NA,NA,TRBV28,TRBJ1-2,TGTGCCAGCAGTTTATATGAACAGGCACTAAGCTATGGCTACACCTTC,CASSLYEQALSYGYTF
TRBD1,NA,TRBV11-3,TRBJ2-4,TGTGCCAGCAGCTTAGGACAGGGGGCATATAACATTCAGTACTTC,CASSLGQGAYNIQYF
TRBD2,NA,TRBV27,TRBJ2-1,TGTGCCAGCAGGGGACTAGCGGGAGGGGGGTACAATGAGCAGTTCTTC,CASRGLAGGGYNEQFF
NA,NA,TRBV30,TRBJ2-5,TGTGCCTGGAGGAAGGGGGGGCAGACCCAGTACTTC,CAWRKGGQTQYF
TRBD2,NA,TRBV7-3,TRBJ2-2,TGTGCCAGCAGCTGGACTAGCGGGAGTTCCGGGGAGCTGTTTTTT,CASSWTSGSSGELFF
NA,NA,TRBV5-1,TRBJ1-5,TGCGCCAGCAGCTTGAACGCAGATAGCAATCAGCCCCAGCATTTT,CASSLNADSNQPQHF
NA,NA,TRBV9,TRBJ1-2,TGTGCCAGCAGCGCCGAGGCACAGGTCTATGGCTACACCTTC,CASSAEAQVYGYTF
NA,NA,TRBV4-3,TRBJ2-1,TGCGCCAGCAGCCAAGATTGGCTAGCGGACAGCGGGCAGTTCTTC,CASSQDWLADSGQFF
NA,NA,TRBV2,TRBJ2-7,TGTGCCAGCAGCCTCGCTCGCGGGGAACCCTACGAGCAGTACTTC,CASSLARGEPYEQYF
NA,NA,TRBV10-3,TRBJ1-6,TGTGCCATCGGGAACAGGCAGGCGGATTCACCCCTCCACTTT,CAIGNRQADSPLHF
TRBD1,NA,TRBV6-5,TRBJ1-4,TGTGCCAGCAGGACCGGACAGGCTGGTAATGAAAAACTGTTTTTT,CASRTGQAGNEKLFF
TRBD2,NA,TRBV25-1,TRBJ2-2,TGTGCCAGCAGTGAATCCGGCGGCGGGGGGCTGTTTTTT,CASSESGGGGLFF
NA,NA,TRBV7-9,TRBJ1-1,TGTGCCAGCAGCTTAGGGCAGTTCACTGAAGCTTTCTTT,CASSLGQFTEAFF
NA,NA,TRBV19,TRBJ2-2,TGTGCCAGTAGTCGGAATCCAGGTACAGCGAACACCGGGGAGCTGTTTTTT,CASSRNPGTANTGELFF
NA,NA,TRBV6-5,TRBJ1-2,TGTGCCAGCAGTTACTCCCTGACAGAGGGCTACACCTTC,CASSYSLTEGYTF
TRBD2,NA,TRBV27,TRBJ2-7,TGTGCCAGCAGTCCCCCCCCGGGAGGGGAAGACGAGCAGTACTTC,CASSPPPGGEDEQYF
NA,once,TRBV7-3,TRBJ2-3,TGTGCCAGCAGCTCGGGACACTCCGATACGCAGTATTTT,CASSSGHSDTQYF
NA,NA,TRBV11-3,TRBJ1-1,TGTGCCAGCAGCTCACGACGGGGTGAGACTGAAGCTTTCTTT,CASSSRRGETEAFF